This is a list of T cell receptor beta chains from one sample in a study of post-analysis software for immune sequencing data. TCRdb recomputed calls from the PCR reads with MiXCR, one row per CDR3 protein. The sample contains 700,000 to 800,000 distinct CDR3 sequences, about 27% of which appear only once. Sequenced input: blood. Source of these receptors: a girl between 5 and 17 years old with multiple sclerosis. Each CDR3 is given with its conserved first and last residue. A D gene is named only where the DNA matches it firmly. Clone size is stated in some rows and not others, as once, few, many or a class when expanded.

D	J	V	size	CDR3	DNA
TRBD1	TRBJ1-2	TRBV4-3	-	CASSLWGQGPSNYGYTF	TGCGCCAGCAGCTTGTGGGGACAGGGACCCTCTAACTATGGCTACACCTTC
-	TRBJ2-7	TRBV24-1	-	CASDGEVYEQYF	TGTGCCTCAGACGGGGAGGTATACGAGCAGTACTTC
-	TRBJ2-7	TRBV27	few	CASSRNRAGSSSYEQYF	TGTGCCAGCAGTCGGAACAGGGCCGGGTCGAGCTCCTACGAGCAGTACTTC
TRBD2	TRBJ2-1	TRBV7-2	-	CASSLRSGINNEQFF	TGTGCCAGCAGCTTACGGAGCGGGATAAACAATGAGCAGTTCTTC
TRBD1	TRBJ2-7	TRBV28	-	CASSFLGDSYEQYF	TGTGCCAGCAGTTTTCTAGGGGACAGCTACGAGCAGTACTTC
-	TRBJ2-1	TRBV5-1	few	CASSHGTTYNEQFF	TGCGCCAGCAGCCATGGAACGACCTACAATGAGCAGTTCTTC
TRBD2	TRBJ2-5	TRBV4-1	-	CASSQTGLAGGWVETQYF	TGCGCCAGCAGCCAGACGGGACTAGCGGGAGGGTGGGTAGAGACCCAGTACTTC
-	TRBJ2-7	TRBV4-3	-	CVSSQGLGPGYEQYF	TGCGTCAGCAGCCAAGGGCTAGGACCGGGCTACGAGCAGTACTTC
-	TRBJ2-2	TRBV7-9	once	CASRRAGPGELFF	TGTGCCAGCAGACGAGCAGGACCCGGGGAGCTGTTTTTT
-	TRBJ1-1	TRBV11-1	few	CASSLRPQMNTEAFF	TGTGCCAGCAGCTTACGACCCCAGATGAACACTGAAGCTTTCTTT
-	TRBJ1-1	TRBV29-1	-	CSPTHLRAFF	TGCAGCCCGACACATCTGAGGGCTTTCTTT
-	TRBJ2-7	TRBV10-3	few	CAISTKDGFYEQYF	TGTGCCATCAGCACAAAGGACGGATTCTACGAGCAGTACTTC
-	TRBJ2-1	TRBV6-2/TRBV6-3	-	CASTEWGTPSYNEQFF	TGTGCCAGCACCGAGTGGGGGACGCCGTCCTACAATGAGCAGTTCTTC
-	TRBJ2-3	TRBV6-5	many	CASRSSVTDTQYF	TGTGCCAGCAGGTCGAGTGTAACAGATACGCAGTATTTT
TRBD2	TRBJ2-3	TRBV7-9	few	CASSFSGGSDTQYF	TGTGCCAGCAGCTTTAGCGGGGGGTCAGATACGCAGTATTTT
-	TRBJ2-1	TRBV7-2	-	CASSFSAAGSSYNEQFF	TGTGCCAGCAGCTTTTCCGCTGCGGGCAGCTCCTACAATGAGCAGTTCTTC
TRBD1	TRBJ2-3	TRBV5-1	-	CASSLNRGQGRDTQYF	TGCGCCAGCAGCCTGAATAGGGGACAGGGAAGGGATACGCAGTATTTT
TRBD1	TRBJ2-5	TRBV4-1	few	CASSRMTGAGETQYF	TGCGCCAGCAGCCGGATGACAGGGGCAGGAGAGACCCAGTACTTC
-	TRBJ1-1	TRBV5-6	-	CASTPKIMNTEAFF	TGTGCCAGCACCCCCAAAATCATGAACACTGAAGCTTTCTTT
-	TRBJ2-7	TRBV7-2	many	CASSLRTRSLEQYF	TGTGCCAGCAGCTTAAGGACTCGGTCCCTCGAGCAGTACTTC